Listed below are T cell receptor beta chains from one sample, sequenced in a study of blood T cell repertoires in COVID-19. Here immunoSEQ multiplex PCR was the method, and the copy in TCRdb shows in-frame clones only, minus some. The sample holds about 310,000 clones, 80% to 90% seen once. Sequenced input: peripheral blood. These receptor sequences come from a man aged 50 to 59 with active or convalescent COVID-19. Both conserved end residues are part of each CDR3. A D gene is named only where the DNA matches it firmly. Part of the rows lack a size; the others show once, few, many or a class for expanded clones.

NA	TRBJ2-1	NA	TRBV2	TGTGCCAGCAGTGTACAGGAGCACAATGAGCAGTTCTTC	CASSVQEHNEQFF
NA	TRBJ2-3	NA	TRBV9	TGTGCCAGCAGCCCTGTGGCCAGGGGGGGCACAGATACGCAGTATTTT	CASSPVARGGTDTQYF
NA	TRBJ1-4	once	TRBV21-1	TGTGCCAGCAGCAAAGCGCCCGAGAGGGAGGAAAAACTGTTTTTT	CASSKAPEREEKLFF
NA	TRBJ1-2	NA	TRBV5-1	TGCGCCAGCAGCCGGGTGAGAGGGAGAGATGGCTACACCTTC	CASSRVRGRDGYTF
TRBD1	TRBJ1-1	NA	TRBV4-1	TGCGCCAGCAGCCAAGCCGGGACAGGTGGGACTGAAGCTTTCTTT	CASSQAGTGGTEAFF
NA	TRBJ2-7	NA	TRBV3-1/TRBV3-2	TGTGCCAGCAGCCAAGCGGAGAGCGAGCAGTACTTC	CASSQAESEQYF
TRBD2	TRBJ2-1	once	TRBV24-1	TGTGCCACCAGTGATTTCGCGACTAGCGGACGGAATGAGCAGTTCTTC	CATSDFATSGRNEQFF
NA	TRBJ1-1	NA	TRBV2	TGTGCCAGCAGTGAAACCCAGGGGCTCACTGAAGCTTTCTTT	CASSETQGLTEAFF
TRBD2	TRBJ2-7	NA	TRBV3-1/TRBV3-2	TGTGCCAGCAGCCAAGGACTAGCGGGGAGCGAGCAGTACTTC	CASSQGLAGSEQYF
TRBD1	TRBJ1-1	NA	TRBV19	TGTGCCAGTAGTCCCCCCAGGGACAGGCGGGAAGTGAACACTGAAGCTTTCTTT	CASSPPRDRREVNTEAFF
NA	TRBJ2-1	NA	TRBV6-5	TGTGCCAGCAGCCGTTTCTGGAGCAATGAGCAGTTCTTC	CASSRFWSNEQFF
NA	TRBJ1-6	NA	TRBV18	TGTGCCAGCTCACCCGGGCAGGGGTGGTCACCCCTCCACTTT	CASSPGQGWSPLHF
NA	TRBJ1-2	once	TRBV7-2	TGTGCCAGCAGTTCATTTACCCTGGGCTCGAGTGGCTACACCTTC	CASSSFTLGSSGYTF
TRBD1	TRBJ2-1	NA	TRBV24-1	TGTGCCACCAGTGGACAGGGGGCGCTTGGGTCCTACAATGAGCAGTTCTTC	CATSGQGALGSYNEQFF
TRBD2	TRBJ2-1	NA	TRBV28	TGTGCCAGCAGTTCGACTAGCGGGGGGTTCGGCGATGAGCAGTTCTTC	CASSSTSGGFGDEQFF
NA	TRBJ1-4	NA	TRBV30	TGTGCCTGGAACAGGGCAACTAATGAAAAACTGTTTTTT	CAWNRATNEKLFF
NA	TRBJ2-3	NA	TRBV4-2	TGTGCCAGCAGCCAAGGCCAGGGAGGCGCAGATACGCAGTATTTT	CASSQGQGGADTQYF
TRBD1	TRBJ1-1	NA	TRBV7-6	TGTGCCAGCAGTCAACCCAGGGGGGAGAACACTGAAGCTTTCTTT	CASSQPRGENTEAFF
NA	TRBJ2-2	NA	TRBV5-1	TGCGCCAGCAGCTTGAGAGTTACGGGGGAGCTGTTTTTT	CASSLRVTGELFF
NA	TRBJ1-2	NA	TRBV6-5	TGTGCCAGCAGGATTTCGGGGTTCGATCTCTATGGCTACACCTTC	CASRISGFDLYGYTF
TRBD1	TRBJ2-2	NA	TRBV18	TGTGCCAGCTCACCAGTATGGGACAGCGGGGAGCTGTTTTTT	CASSPVWDSGELFF
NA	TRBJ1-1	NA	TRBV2	TGTGCCAGCATATACGTAGTAAGCACTGAAGCTTTCTTT	CASIYVVSTEAFF
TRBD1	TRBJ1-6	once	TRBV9	TGTGCCAGCAGCGTAGACAGGGGGCCCGGTTCACCCCTCCACTTT	CASSVDRGPGSPLHF
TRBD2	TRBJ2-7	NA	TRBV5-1	TGCGCCAGCAGCGCATCTAGCGGGATCAATCTCTCCTACGAGCAGTACTTC	CASSASSGINLSYEQYF
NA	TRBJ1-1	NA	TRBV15	TGTGCCACCAGCAGAGATCTCCGTCGGGCTGAAGCTTTCTTT	CATSRDLRRAEAFF
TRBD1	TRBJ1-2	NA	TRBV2	TGTGCCAGCAGGGACAGGACAGGGAACTATGGCTACACCTTC	CASRDRTGNYGYTF
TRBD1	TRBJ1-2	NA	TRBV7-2	TGTGCCAGCAGCTTTGGGACAGGGAGAGACTATGGCTACACCTTC	CASSFGTGRDYGYTF
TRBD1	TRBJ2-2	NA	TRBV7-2	TGTGCCAGCAGACGAGGCAGGGGGAGCACCGGGGAGCTGTTTTTT	CASRRGRGSTGELFF
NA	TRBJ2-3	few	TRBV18	TGTGCCAGCTCACCAAGGGGGGGACCAAGCACAGATACGCAGTATTTT	CASSPRGGPSTDTQYF
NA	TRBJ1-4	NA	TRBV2	TGTGCCAGCAGTCCGGAGGGTGAAAAACTGTTTTTT	CASSPEGEKLFF
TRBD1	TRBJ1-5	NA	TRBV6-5	TGTGCCAGCAGTCTACAGGGGGCGGAACAGCCCCAGCATTTT	CASSLQGAEQPQHF
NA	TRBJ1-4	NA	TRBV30	TGTGCCTGGACCAATGCCCGGACAGAATTGAATGAAAAACTGTTTTTT	CAWTNARTELNEKLFF
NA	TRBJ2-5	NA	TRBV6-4	TGTGCCAGCAGTGATCCGGACAGAAACCAAGAGACCCAGTACTTC	CASSDPDRNQETQYF
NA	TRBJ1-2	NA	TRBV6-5	NA	CASSTSGGGYGYTF
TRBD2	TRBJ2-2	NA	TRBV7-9	TGTGCCCACCGACTAGCGGGAGCCATATCCGGGGAGCTGTTTTTT	CAHRLAGAISGELFF
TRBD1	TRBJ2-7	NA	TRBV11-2	TGTGCCAGCAGCGTCGACAGGGGGGCTCGCGCCTACGAGCAGTACTTC	CASSVDRGARAYEQYF
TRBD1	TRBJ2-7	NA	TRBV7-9	TGTGCCAGCAGCTCACGGGACAGGGCGGCCCACGAGCAGTACTTC	CASSSRDRAAHEQYF
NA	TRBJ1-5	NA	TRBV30	TGTGCCTGGAGTGATCAGGGGAATCAGCCCCAGCATTTT	CAWSDQGNQPQHF
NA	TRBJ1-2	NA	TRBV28	TGTGCCAGCAGGGATCAGGGGAACTATGGCTACACCTTC	CASRDQGNYGYTF
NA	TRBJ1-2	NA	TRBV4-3	TGCGCCAGCAGCCAAGATCGCGGAGCTTTCTATGGCTACACCTTC	CASSQDRGAFYGYTF
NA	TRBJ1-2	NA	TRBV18	TGTGCCAGCTCACGCGCCGGAGGGTCGGGAGGCTACACCTTC	CASSRAGGSGGYTF
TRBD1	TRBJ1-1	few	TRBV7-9	TGTGCCAGCAGCTTAGGACAGGGGTTCCCTGAAGCTTTCTTT	CASSLGQGFPEAFF
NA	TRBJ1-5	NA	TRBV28	TGTGCCAGCAGTTTCTCTGGGGCAGGGGCCCAGCCCCAGCATTTT	CASSFSGAGAQPQHF
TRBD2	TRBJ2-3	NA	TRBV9	TGTGCCAGCAGCTCCACCGGGACTAGCGTGAATACGCAGTATTTT	CASSSTGTSVNTQYF
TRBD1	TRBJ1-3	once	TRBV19	TGTGCCAGTTCCTGGGACAGAGGAAACACCATATATTTT	CASSWDRGNTIYF
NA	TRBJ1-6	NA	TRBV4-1	TGCGCCAGCAGCCAAGACAGTTATAATTCACCCCTCCACTTT	CASSQDSYNSPLHF
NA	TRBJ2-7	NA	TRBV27	TGTGCCAGCAGTCCTTTTCGCGAAAGTGGCGAGCAGTACTTC	CASSPFRESGEQYF
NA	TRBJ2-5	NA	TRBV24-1	TGTGCCACCAGTGCACAGCCAGGAGAGACCCAGTACTTC	CATSAQPGETQYF
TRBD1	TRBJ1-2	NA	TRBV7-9	TGTGCCAGCAGCTTAGGGGACAGGCCTACATATGGCTACACCTTC	CASSLGDRPTYGYTF
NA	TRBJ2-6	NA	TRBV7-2	TGTGCCAGCAGCTTCCACGGAGGGTCTGGGGCCAACGTCCTGACTTTC	CASSFHGGSGANVLTF
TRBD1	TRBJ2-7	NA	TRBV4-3	TGCGCCAGCAGCCACGGACAGGGTTCGGGAGAGCAGTACTTC	CASSHGQGSGEQYF
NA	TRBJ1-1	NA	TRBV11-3	TGTGCCAGCAGCTTAGGGGCAGGGCGATCCACTGAAGCTTTCTTT	CASSLGAGRSTEAFF
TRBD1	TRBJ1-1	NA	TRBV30	TGTGCCTGGATTCGGCAGGGGGCACATGAAGCTTTCTTT	CAWIRQGAHEAFF
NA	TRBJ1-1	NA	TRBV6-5	TGTGCCAGCAGTTACGCGCACAGAGACACTGAAGCTTTCTTT	CASSYAHRDTEAFF
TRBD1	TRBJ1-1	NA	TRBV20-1	TGCAGTGCTAGTCCTGACAGGGCCGGGAGTGAAGCTTTCTTT	CSASPDRAGSEAFF
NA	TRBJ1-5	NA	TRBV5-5	TGTGCCAGCAGCCTACAGGGTCCTCAGCCCCAGCATTTT	CASSLQGPQPQHF
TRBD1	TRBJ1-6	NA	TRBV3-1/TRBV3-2	TGTGCCAGCAGTCGCGGACAGGGGGATAATTCACCCCTCCACTTT	CASSRGQGDNSPLHF
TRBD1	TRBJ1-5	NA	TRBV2	TGTGCCAGCAGTTCACAGGGGTGGGATCAGCCCCAGCATTTT	CASSSQGWDQPQHF
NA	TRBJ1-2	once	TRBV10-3	TGTGCCATCAGTGAGTGGGACACCGGCTACACCTTC	CAISEWDTGYTF